One sample yielded the 28 T cell receptor beta chains listed below, sequenced in a study of monozygotic twins with inflammatory bowel disease (dated by TCRdb to about 2019). Libraries were prepared through 5' RACE. Data came from an Illumina HiSeq 2500. Once TCRdb had reprocessed the reads, it stored one entry per CDR3 protein sequence and supplied no DNA. The sample has 420,000 or so distinct CDR3 sequences on record. The ten most abundant clones make up around 2.3% of the sample. The sequenced sample consisted of blood. The source of these receptors is a human donor with ulcerative colitis or Crohn's disease, or a healthy co-twin of an affected twin (not recorded which).

The chain links TRBV7-2 to TRBJ1-1; the D gene TCRdb calls, TRBD1, cannot be checked with no DNA. This CDR3 is built from 19 residues. CDR1 is SGHTA and CDR2 is FQGNSA in the germline V gene. CDR3 amino acids: CASSLARSRTGGRGTEAFF.

The chain links TRBV20-1 to TRBJ2-5; TCRdb names TRBD2, which stays unverified in the absence of DNA. In germline, CDR1 is DFQATT, CDR2 SNEGSKA (reference sequence). This CDR3 is 15 amino acids long. CDR3 sequence: CSATGLAVYQETQYF.

The rearrangement uses TRBV5-4 and TRBJ2-7; TCRdb indicates TRBD1, and absent DNA this call remains unverified. CDR1 is SGHNT and CDR2 is YYREEE in the germline V gene (reference sequence). The length of the CDR3 is 16 residues. CDR3 in amino acids: CASSLPKGTSSYEQYF. Full variable domain (missing parts from reference TRBV5-4 and TRBJ2-7): ETGVTQSPTHLIKTRGQQVTLRCSSQSGHNTVSWYQQALGQGPQFIFQYYREEENGRGNFPPRFSGLQFPNYSSELNVNALELDDSALYLCASSLPKGTSSYEQYFGPGTRLTVT.

The CDR3 loop reads CASSDHKGVETQYF. This chain joins TRBV12-3 or TRBV12-4 and TRBJ2-5; absent DNA, TCRdb's TRBD2 call cannot be checked. The CDR3 is 14 residues long.

The chain combines TRBV29-1 with TRBJ2-1; TCRdb lists TRBD1, though no DNA is available to test this call. CDR3 size: 15 residues. The germline V gene has CDR1 SQVTM and CDR2 ANQGSEA. The CDR3 here is CSVVGGQGIGNEQFF.

The CDR3: CASSFLGVSYNEQFF. This chain joins TRBV27 and TRBJ2-1; without DNA, the TCRdb call of TRBD1 cannot be checked. Per the germline V gene, CDR1 is MNHEY and CDR2 is SMNVEV (reference sequence). The CDR3 runs 15 residues.

The rearrangement links TRBV11-2 to TRBJ2-2; TCRdb indicates TRBD2, and absent DNA this call remains unverified. Germline CDR1 SGHAT, CDR2 FQNNGV. The CDR3 is 18 amino acids. The chain's CDR3 is CASSLVVSGNERTGELFF.

This CDR3 reads CASSFSTGDGGTEAFF. V gene TRBV27 combines with J gene TRBJ1-1; TCRdb calls TRBD1, which cannot be checked without DNA. Germline-derived CDR1 and CDR2 are MNHEY and SMNVEV (reference sequence). CDR3 length equals 16 residues.

V gene TRBV7-9 combines with J gene TRBJ2-5; lacking DNA, the TRBD1 call made by TCRdb goes unchecked. The CDR3 has 15 residues. Germline CDR1 and CDR2: SEHNR and FQNEAQ (reference sequence). The chain's CDR3 is CASSQTSLGAETQYF.

The CDR3 protein is CASRPLEGYLEAFF. This chain connects TRBV27 to TRBJ1-1. The CDR3 has 14 amino acids. Germline V gene data show CDR1 as MNHEY and CDR2 as SMNVEV (reference sequence).

The J gene is TRBJ2-5, the V gene TRBV6-1. Germline CDR1 reads MNHNS; CDR2 reads SASEGT. The CDR3 contains 12 residues. Here the CDR3 reads CASGRDQETQYF.

The chain is built from TRBV18 and TRBJ1-1. CDR1 and CDR2 from the germline V gene are KGHSH and LQKENI. CDR3 length: 12 residues. CDR3 amino acids: CASSPKAGRAFF.

The chain joins TRBV10-3 to TRBJ1-4; the TRBD1 assignment by TCRdb is unverifiable without DNA. The germline gives CDR1 ENHRY, CDR2 SYGVKD. This CDR3 spans 14 amino acids. The CDR3 reads CAISEGAGNEKLFF.

The chain employs TRBV3-1 and TRBJ1-1. Per germline, CDR1 LGHDT and CDR2 YNNKEL (reference sequence). The CDR3 consists of 13 residues. This chain's CDR3 is CASSPRRSTEAFF.

The chain is built from TRBV5-1 and TRBJ2-3. The length of the CDR3 is 15 residues. Germline V CDR1 and CDR2: SGHRS, YFSETQ. The CDR3 reads CASSLSRKSTDTQYF.

The chain recombines TRBV12-3 or TRBV12-4 with TRBJ2-7; TCRdb selects TRBD1, and the lack of DNA leaves this call unchecked. The CDR3 covers 13 residues. The CDR3 loop is CASSPDTGYEQYF.

This rearrangement joins TRBV5-4 to TRBJ2-2; the D call of TRBD2 rests on TCRdb alone, since no DNA is present to check it. CDR1 is SGHNT, CDR2 YYREEE, per germline (reference sequence). The CDR3 is 17 residues long. The CDR3 region is CASSLDPSGSFVGELFF.

The V call is TRBV20-1, the J call TRBJ2-7. Germline V CDR1 and CDR2: DFQATT, SNEGSKA (reference sequence). The CDR3 is 15 residues long. The CDR3 protein is CSARDRLANSYEQYF.

The chain couples TRBV25-1 to TRBJ2-5; TCRdb's D call of TRBD2 is untestable without DNA. This CDR3 region has 15 residues. In germline, CDR1 is MGHDK, CDR2 SYGVNS. This chain's CDR3 is CASIEEREGRETQYF.

The V call is TRBV12-3 or TRBV12-4, the J call TRBJ2-1. CDR3 size: 13 residues. The CDR3 loop reads CAGTKDDKNEQFF.

V and J are TRBV5-1 and TRBJ2-6; the TRBD1 assignment by TCRdb is unverifiable without DNA. This CDR3 has 17 amino acids. The germline gives CDR1 SGHRS, CDR2 YFSETQ. CDR3: CASSPLTGSSGANVLTF.

The chain links TRBV14 to TRBJ1-1. CDR1 and CDR2 (germline): SGHDN, FVKESK. The CDR3 is 13 residues long. CDR3 sequence: CASSQEGWTEAFF.

The V gene is TRBV2, the J gene TRBJ1-4; the TCRdb call, TRBD1, lacks DNA for checking. The CDR3 consists of 12 residues. The germline CDR1 and CDR2 sequences are SNHLY and FYNNEI. CDR3 sequence: CASRRDRRGVFF.

CDR3 loop: CASSAYGLSSYNEQFF. This chain joins TRBV6-1 and TRBJ2-1. Per the germline V gene, CDR1 is MNHNS and CDR2 is SASEGT. The CDR3 has 16 amino acids.

The chain carries TRBV7-2 and TRBJ2-3. Germline-derived CDR1 and CDR2 are SGHTA and FQGNSA. The length of the CDR3 is 13 residues. The CDR3 loop is CASSLEWGDTQYF.

The gene calls are TRBV20-1 and TRBJ2-4. Germline assignment: CDR1 DFQATT and CDR2 SNEGSKA (reference sequence). The CDR3 is 11 residues long. The CDR3 loop is CSATDKNIQYF.

V usage is TRBV6-1 and J usage is TRBJ1-6; the D call of TRBD1 rests on TCRdb alone, since no DNA is present to check it. The V gene's germline CDR1 is MNHNS and CDR2 SASEGT. This CDR3 region has 14 residues. The CDR3 here is CASSGPGSLSPLHF.

The V call is TRBV5-1, the J call TRBJ2-2; there is no DNA to check the TCRdb D call of TRBD1. Germline V gene sequence: CDR1 SGHRS, CDR2 YFSETQ. The length of the CDR3 is 14 residues. CDR3 in amino acids: CASGTALLPGELFF. Full variable domain (missing parts from reference TRBV5-1 and TRBJ2-2): KAGVTQTPRYLIKTRGQQVTLSCSPISGHRSVSWYQQTPGQGLQFLFEYFSETQRNKGNFPGRFSGRQFSNSRSEMNVSTLELGDSALYLCASGTALLPGELFFGEGSRLTVL.